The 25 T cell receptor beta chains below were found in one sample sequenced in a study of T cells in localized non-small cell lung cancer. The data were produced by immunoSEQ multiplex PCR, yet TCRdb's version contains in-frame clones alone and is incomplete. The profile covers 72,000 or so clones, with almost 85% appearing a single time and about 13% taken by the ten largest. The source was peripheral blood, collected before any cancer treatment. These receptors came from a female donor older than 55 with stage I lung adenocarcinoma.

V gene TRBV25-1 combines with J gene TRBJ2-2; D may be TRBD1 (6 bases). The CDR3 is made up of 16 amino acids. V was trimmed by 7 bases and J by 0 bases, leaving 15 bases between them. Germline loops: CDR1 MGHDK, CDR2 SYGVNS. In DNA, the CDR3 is TGTGCCAGCACTACAGGACAGCGCACGAACACCGGGGAGCTGTTTTTT. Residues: CASTTGQRTNTGELFF.

DNA of the CDR3: TGTGCCAGCAGCCCAAGGACTAGCGGTTACAATGAGCAGTTCTTC. This encodes CASSPRTSGYNEQFF. The gene calls are TRBV4-2 and TRBJ2-1; 10 positions agree with TRBD2. This CDR3 spans 15 amino acids. CDR1 is LGHNA, CDR2 YNFKEQ, per germline. The junction had 4 bases not matched to a gene; V was cut back by 4 bases and J by 4 bases.

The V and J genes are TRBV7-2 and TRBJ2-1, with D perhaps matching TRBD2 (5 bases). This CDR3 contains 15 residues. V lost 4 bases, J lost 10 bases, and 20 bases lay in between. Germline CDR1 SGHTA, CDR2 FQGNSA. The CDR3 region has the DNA TGTGCCAGCAGCTCGAGCGGCGTTTCGGCGAGCGAGCAGTTCTTC. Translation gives CASSSSGVSASEQFF.

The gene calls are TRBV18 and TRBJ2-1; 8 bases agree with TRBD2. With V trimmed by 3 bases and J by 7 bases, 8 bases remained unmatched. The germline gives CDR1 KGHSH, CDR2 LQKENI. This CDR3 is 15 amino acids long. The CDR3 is CASSPTGGLINEQFF. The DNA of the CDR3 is TGTGCCAGCTCACCTACGGGGGGGCTGATAAATGAGCAGTTCTTC.

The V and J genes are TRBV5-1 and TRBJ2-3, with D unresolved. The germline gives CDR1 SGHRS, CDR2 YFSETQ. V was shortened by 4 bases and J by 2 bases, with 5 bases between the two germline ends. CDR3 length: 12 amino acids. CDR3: CASSGNTDTQYF. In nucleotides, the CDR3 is TGCGCCAGCAGCGGCAACACAGATACGCAGTATTTT. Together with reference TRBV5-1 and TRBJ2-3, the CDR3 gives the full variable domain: KAGVTQTPRYLIKTRGQQVTLSCSPISGHRSVSWYQQTPGQGLQFLFEYFSETQRNKGNFPGRFSGRQFSNSRSEMNVSTLELGDSALYLCASSGNTDTQYFGPGTRLTVL.

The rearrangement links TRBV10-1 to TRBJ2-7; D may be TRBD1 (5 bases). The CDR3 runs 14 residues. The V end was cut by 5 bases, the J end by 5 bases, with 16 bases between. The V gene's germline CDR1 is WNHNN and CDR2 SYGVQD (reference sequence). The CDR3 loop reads CASSPNTWGNEQYF. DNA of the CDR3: TGCGCCAGCAGTCCGAATACATGGGGCAACGAGCAGTACTTC.

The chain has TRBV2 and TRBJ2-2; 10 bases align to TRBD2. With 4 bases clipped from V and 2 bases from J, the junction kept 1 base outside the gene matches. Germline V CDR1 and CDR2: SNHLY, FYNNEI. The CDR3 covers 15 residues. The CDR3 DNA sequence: TGTGCCAGCAGTGTACTAGCGGGAAACACCGGGGAGCTGTTTTTT. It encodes CASSVLAGNTGELFF. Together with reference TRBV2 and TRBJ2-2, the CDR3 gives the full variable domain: EPEVTQTPSHQVTQMGQEVILRCVPISNHLYFYWYRQILGQKVEFLVSFYNNEISEKSEIFDDQFSVERPDGSNFTLKIRSTKLEDSAMYFCASSVLAGNTGELFFGEGSRLTVL.

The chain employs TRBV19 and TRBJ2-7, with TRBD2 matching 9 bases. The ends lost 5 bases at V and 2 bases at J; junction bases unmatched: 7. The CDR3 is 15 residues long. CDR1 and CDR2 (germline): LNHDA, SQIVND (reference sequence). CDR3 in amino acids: CASSSFSSGTYEQYF. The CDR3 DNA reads TGTGCCAGTAGTTCCTTTTCTAGCGGGACCTACGAGCAGTACTTC. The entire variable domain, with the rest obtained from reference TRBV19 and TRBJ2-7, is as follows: DGGITQSPKYLFRKEGQNVTLSCEQNLNHDAMYWYRQDPGQGLRLIYYSQIVNDFQKGDIAEGYSVSREKKESFPLTVTSAQKNPTAFYLCASSSFSSGTYEQYFGPGTRLTVT.

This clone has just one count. CDR3 protein: CASRSDSIGGYTF. The CDR3 nucleotides are TGCGCCAGCAGATCTGATTCTATCGGGGGCTACACCTTC. V and J are TRBV5-1 and TRBJ1-2, with D unclear. Germline assignment: CDR1 SGHRS and CDR2 YFSETQ. With 5 bases removed from V and 8 bases from J, the gap between germline ends came to 16 bases. The CDR3 length is 13 residues.

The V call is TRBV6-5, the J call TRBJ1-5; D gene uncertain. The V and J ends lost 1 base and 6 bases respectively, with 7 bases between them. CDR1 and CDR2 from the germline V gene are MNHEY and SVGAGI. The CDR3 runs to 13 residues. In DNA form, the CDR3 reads TGTGCCAGCAGTTACTATCTAGGTCAGCCCCAGCATTTT. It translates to CASSYYLGQPQHF.

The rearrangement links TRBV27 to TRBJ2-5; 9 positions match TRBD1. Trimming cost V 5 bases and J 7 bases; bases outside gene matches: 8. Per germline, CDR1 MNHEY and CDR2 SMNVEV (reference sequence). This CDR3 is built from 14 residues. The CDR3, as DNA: TGTGCCAGCAGTAAAGGGACAGGGTTGGGGACCCAGTACTTC. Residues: CASSKGTGLGTQYF.

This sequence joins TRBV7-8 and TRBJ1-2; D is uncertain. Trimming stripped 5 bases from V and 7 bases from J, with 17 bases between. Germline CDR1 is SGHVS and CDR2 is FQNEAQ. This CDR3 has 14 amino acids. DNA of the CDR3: TGTGCCAGCAGCCCGCTCATTGCACGGGGTGGCTACACCTTC. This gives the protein CASSPLIARGGYTF.

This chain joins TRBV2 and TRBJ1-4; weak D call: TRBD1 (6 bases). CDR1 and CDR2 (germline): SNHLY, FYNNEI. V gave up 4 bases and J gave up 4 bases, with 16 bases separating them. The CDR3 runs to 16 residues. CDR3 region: CASSGWSTGFNEKLFF. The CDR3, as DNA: TGTGCCAGCAGTGGGTGGTCGACAGGCTTTAATGAAAAACTGTTTTTT.

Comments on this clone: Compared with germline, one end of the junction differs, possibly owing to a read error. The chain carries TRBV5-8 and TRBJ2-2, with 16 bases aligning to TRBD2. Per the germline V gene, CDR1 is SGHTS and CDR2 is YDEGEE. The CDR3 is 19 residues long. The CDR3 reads CASSHLGTSGGAIPGELFF. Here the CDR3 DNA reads TGTGCTAGCAGCCACCTAGGGACTAGCGGGGGGGCTATTCCCGGGGAGCTGTTTTTT.

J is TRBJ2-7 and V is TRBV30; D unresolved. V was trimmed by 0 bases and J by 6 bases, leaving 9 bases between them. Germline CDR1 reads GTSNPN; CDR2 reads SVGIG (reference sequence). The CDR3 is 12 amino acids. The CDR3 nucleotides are TGTGCCTGGAGTGTAGGTGGGGTCGAGCAGTACTTC. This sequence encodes CAWSVGGVEQYF.

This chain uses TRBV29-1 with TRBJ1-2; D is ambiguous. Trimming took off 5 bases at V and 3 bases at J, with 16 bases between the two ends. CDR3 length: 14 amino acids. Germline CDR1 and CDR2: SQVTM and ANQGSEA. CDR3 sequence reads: CSVPSTLRDYGYTF. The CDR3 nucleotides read TGCAGCGTTCCCTCGACACTCCGGGACTATGGCTACACCTTC. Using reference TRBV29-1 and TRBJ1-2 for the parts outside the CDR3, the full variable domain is SAVISQKPSRDICQRGTSLTIQCQVDSQVTMMFWYRQQPGQSLTLIATANQGSEATYESGFVIDKFPISRPNLTFSTLTVSNMSPEDSSIYLCSVPSTLRDYGYTFGSGTRLTVV.

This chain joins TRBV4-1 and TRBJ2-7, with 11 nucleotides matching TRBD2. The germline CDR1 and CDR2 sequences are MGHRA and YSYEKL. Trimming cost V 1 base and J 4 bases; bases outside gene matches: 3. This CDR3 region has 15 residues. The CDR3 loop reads CASSQVAGGPYEQYF. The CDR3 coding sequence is TGCGCCAGCAGCCAAGTAGCGGGAGGGCCTTACGAGCAGTACTTC.

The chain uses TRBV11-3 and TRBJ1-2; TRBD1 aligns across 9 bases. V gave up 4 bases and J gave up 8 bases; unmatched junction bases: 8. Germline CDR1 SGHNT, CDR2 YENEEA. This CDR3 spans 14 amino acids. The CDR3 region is CASSSNRGRGGYTF. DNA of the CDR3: TGTGCCAGCAGCTCAAACAGGGGGCGCGGGGGCTACACCTTC. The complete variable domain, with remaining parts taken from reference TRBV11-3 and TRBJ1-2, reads EAGVVQSPRYKIIEKKQPVAFWCNPISGHNTLYWYLQNLGQGPELLIRYENEEAVDDSQLPKDRFSAERLKGVDSTLKIQPAELGDSAVYLCASSSNRGRGGYTFGSGTRLTVV.

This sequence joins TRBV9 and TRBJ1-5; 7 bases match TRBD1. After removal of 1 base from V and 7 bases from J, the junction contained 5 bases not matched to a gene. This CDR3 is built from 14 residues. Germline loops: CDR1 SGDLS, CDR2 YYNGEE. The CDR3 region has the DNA TGTGCCAGCAGCGTAACAGGGGAACGGCAGCCCCAGCATTTT. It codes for CASSVTGERQPQHF.

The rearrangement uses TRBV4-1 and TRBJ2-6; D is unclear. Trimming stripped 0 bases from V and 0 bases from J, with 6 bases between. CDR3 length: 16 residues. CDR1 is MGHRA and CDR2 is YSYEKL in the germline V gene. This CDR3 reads CASSQELRSGANVLTF. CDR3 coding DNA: TGCGCCAGCAGCCAAGAATTGCGCTCTGGGGCCAACGTCCTGACTTTC.

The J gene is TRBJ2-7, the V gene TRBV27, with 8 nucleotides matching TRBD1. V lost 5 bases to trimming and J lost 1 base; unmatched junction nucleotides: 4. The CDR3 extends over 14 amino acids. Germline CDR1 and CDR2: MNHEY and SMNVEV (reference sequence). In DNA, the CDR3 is TGTGCCAGCAGTCCGCGGACAGGGTCCTACGAGCAGTACTTC. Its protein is CASSPRTGSYEQYF.

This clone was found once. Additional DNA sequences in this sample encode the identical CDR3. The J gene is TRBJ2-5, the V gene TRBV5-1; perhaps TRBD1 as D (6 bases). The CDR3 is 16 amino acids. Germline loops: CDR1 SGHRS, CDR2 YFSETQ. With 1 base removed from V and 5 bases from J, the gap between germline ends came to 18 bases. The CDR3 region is CASSLTQGLGQETQYF. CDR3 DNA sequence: TGCGCCAGCAGCTTGACCCAGGGGTTAGGCCAGGAGACCCAGTACTTC.

CDR3 protein: CASSPRTGYEQYF. For the CDR3, the DNA is TGTGCCAGCAGCCCACGGACGGGCTACGAGCAGTACTTC. The chain joins TRBV11-3 to TRBJ2-7, with D unclear. Trimming shortened V by 5 bases and J by 3 bases, and 11 bases separated the two germline ends. Per germline, CDR1 SGHNT and CDR2 YENEEA. This CDR3 spans 13 amino acids.

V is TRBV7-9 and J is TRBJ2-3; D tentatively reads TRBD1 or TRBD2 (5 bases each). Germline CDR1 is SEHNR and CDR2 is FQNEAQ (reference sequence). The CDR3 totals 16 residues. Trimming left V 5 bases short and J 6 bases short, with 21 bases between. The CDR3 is CASSPRGTGPSDTQYF. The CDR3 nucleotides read TGTGCCAGCAGCCCTAGAGGTACGGGGCCCTCCGATACGCAGTATTTT. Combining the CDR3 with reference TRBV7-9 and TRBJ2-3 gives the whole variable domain DTGVSQNPRHKITKRGQNVTFRCDPISEHNRLYWYRQTLGQGPEFLTYFQNEAQLEKSRLLSDRFSAERPKGSFSTLEIQRTEQGDSAMYLCASSPRGTGPSDTQYFGPGTRLTVL.

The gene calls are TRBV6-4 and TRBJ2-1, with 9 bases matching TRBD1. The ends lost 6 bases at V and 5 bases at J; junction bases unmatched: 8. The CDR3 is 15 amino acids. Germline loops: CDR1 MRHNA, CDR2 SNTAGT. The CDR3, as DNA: TGTGCCAGCAGGGATACAGGGGGCGGCAACAATGAGCAGTTCTTC. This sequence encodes CASRDTGGGNNEQFF.